Each of the 6 T cell receptor beta chains below was sequenced from the same sample in a study of CD8 T cells in ankylosing spondylitis (dated by TCRdb to about 2017). Library preparation used 5' RACE. The instrument was an Illumina HiSeq 2500. The raw public data were reprocessed by TCRdb itself: fastp quality trimming at Q25, MiXCR clonotype calling, in-frame beta chains only. Under each unique CDR3 protein, matching rows form one entry showing the most common genes and DNA. Here the sample has approximately 130,000 distinct CDR3 sequences; about 10% occur a single time. The ten largest account for about 4% of the sample. Sequencing was performed on blood, either unsorted or a sorted T cell fraction (not recorded which). The receptors stem from a female donor with ankylosing spondylitis or in good health (not recorded which).

The V gene is TRBV5-4, the J gene TRBJ1-2, with 7 bases fitting TRBD1. The CDR3 runs to 15 residues. J lost 4 bases, V lost 5 bases, and 11 bases had no gene match. Germline V CDR1 and CDR2: SGHNT, YYREEE (reference sequence). The CDR3 loop is CASSRGPGGTYGYTF. The DNA for the CDR3 is TGTGCCAGCAGTCGGGGGCCAGGGGGAACCTATGGCTACACCTTC.

This clonotype has a count of ten or more. V and J are TRBV20-1 and TRBJ2-5; D is perhaps TRBD2 (5 bases). V dropped 2 bases and J dropped 5 bases, with 15 bases sitting between them. CDR3 length equals 14 residues. The V gene's germline CDR1 is DFQATT and CDR2 SNEGSKA (reference sequence). The CDR3 is CSARMRGAVETQYF. The DNA of the CDR3 is TGCAGTGCTAGAATGCGCGGAGCGGTTGAGACCCAGTACTTC.

This clonotype has a count of ten or more. The gene calls are TRBV24-1 and TRBJ1-5, with D perhaps TRBD1 (5 bases). The CDR3 loop spans 13 amino acids. V shed 8 bases and J shed 7 bases, with 14 bases lying between them. Germline values: CDR1 KGHDR, CDR2 SFDVKD. As DNA, the CDR3 is TGTGCCACCACCGCAGGCTGGGGGCAGCCCCAGCATTTT. It specifies CATTAGWGQPQHF.

There are many counts of this clonotype. The chain recombines TRBV5-1 with TRBJ1-3; no clear D gene. Germline loops: CDR1 SGHRS, CDR2 YFSETQ. The CDR3 sequence is 14 residues long. V was pared by 7 bases and J by 0 bases, with 11 bases between. The CDR3 is CASSVGRSGNTIYF. The CDR3 nucleotides are TGCGCCAGCTCGGTCGGGCGCTCTGGAAACACCATATATTTT.

With respect to this clonotype: This may be a read error: a much more frequent sequence differs by one nucleotide. The gene calls are TRBV5-1 and TRBJ1-1; TRBD1 is a possible D gene (5 bases). The germline V and J ends were trimmed by 5 bases and 4 bases, with 18 bases remaining between them. The CDR3 is made up of 15 amino acids. Germline V gives CDR1 SGHRS, CDR2 YFSETQ. CDR3 in DNA: TGCGCCAGCAGGCCGGGACTCACTATGGGCACTGAAGCTTTCTTT. Translation: CASRPGLTMGTEAFF.

The table lists this clonotype with many counts. The chain uses TRBV6-2 or TRBV6-3 and TRBJ1-2; no definite D call. CDR3 size: 14 residues. V was clipped by 2 bases and J by 5 bases, with 12 bases between them. Germline CDR1 is MNHEY and CDR2 is SVGEGT. CDR3 DNA sequence: TGTGCCAGCAGTTACCAAGGAGGTGGATATGGCTACACCTTC. Amino acid sequence: CASSYQGGGYGYTF.